This is a list of T cell receptor beta chains from one sample in a study of shared clonotypes between healthy human individuals. Sequencing was performed with immunoSEQ multiplex PCR; in TCRdb, only in-frame clones are kept and a portion is missing. The sample lists 650,000 to 750,000 clones, about two thirds occurring once. The sample taken for sequencing was memory CD4+ T cells sorted from blood. Receptor source: a young woman in good health. The CDR3 runs from the conserved cysteine through the conserved F or W. A D gene is named only where the DNA matches it firmly. Size is stated for part of the rows, as once, few or many counts, or as a class when the clone is expanded.

D gene: NA
clone size: once
CDR3 length: 13
V gene: TRBV18
J gene: TRBJ1-2
CDR3 DNA: TGTGCCAGCTCACCAACAGGCAACTATGGCTACACCTTC
CDR3 protein: CASSPTGNYGYTF

D gene: NA
clone size: NA
CDR3 length: 12
V gene: TRBV29-1
J gene: TRBJ2-3
CDR3 DNA: TGCAGCGTTGACAGTGGCACAGATACGCAGTATTTT
CDR3 protein: CSVDSGTDTQYF

D gene: NA
clone size: few
CDR3 length: 13
V gene: TRBV7-2
J gene: TRBJ1-5
CDR3 DNA: TGTGCCAGCAGCCGAGGGGTGGAGGGGCCCCAGCATTTT
CDR3 protein: CASSRGVEGPQHF

D gene: TRBD2
clone size: NA
CDR3 length: 15
V gene: TRBV2
J gene: TRBJ2-7
CDR3 DNA: TGTGCCAGCAAGGGTCTAACTAGCGGGAGAGTGGGGCAGTACTTC
CDR3 protein: CASKGLTSGRVGQYF

D gene: NA
clone size: NA
CDR3 length: 15
V gene: TRBV6-1
J gene: TRBJ2-2
CDR3 DNA: TGTGCCAGCAGTGACGCCGCTGGGGGCACCGGGGAGCTGTTTTTT
CDR3 protein: CASSDAAGGTGELFF

D gene: NA
clone size: few
CDR3 length: 13
V gene: TRBV25-1
J gene: TRBJ1-1
CDR3 DNA: TGTGCCAGCAGTGAATGGGCCAGAGAGGAAACTTTCTTT
CDR3 protein: CASSEWAREETFF

D gene: TRBD1
clone size: NA
CDR3 length: 14
V gene: TRBV29-1
J gene: TRBJ1-3
CDR3 DNA: TGCAGCGCTGAAGGAGGGACAGGGGAAAACACCATATATTTT
CDR3 protein: CSAEGGTGENTIYF

D gene: NA
clone size: few
CDR3 length: 14
V gene: TRBV5-1
J gene: TRBJ1-2
CDR3 DNA: TGCGCCAGCAGCTTGGGACAGGAATTTCCTCTCTACACCTTC
CDR3 protein: CASSLGQEFPLYTF

D gene: TRBD1
clone size: NA
CDR3 length: 15
V gene: TRBV5-6
J gene: TRBJ2-2
CDR3 DNA: TGTGCCAGCAGCTTGGTTGGACAGGGGTCCGGGGAGCTGTTTTTT
CDR3 protein: CASSLVGQGSGELFF

D gene: NA
clone size: NA
CDR3 length: 13
V gene: TRBV14
J gene: TRBJ1-3
CDR3 DNA: TGTGCCAGCAGGCTGAGCTCTGGAAACACCATATATTTT
CDR3 protein: CASRLSSGNTIYF

D gene: NA
clone size: NA
CDR3 length: 15
V gene: TRBV7-2
J gene: TRBJ2-3
CDR3 DNA: TGTGCCAGCAGCTTGGGGGGGGGCAACGCAGATACGCAGTATTTT
CDR3 protein: CASSLGGGNADTQYF

D gene: NA
clone size: NA
CDR3 length: 13
V gene: TRBV7-3
J gene: TRBJ1-2
CDR3 DNA: TGTGCCAGCAGCTTATCAAGGACAGATTACCCCACCTTC
CDR3 protein: CASSLSRTDYPTF

D gene: NA
clone size: NA
CDR3 length: 18
V gene: TRBV30
J gene: TRBJ1-6
CDR3 DNA: TGTGCCTGGACCCAGTACAACGGGGGGCAAAGCTATAATTCACCCCTCCACTTT
CDR3 protein: CAWTQYNGGQSYNSPLHF

D gene: NA
clone size: NA
CDR3 length: 15
V gene: TRBV7-9
J gene: TRBJ1-6
CDR3 DNA: TGTGCCAGCTCCCCTTTAGGGAACTATAATTCACCCCTCCACTTT
CDR3 protein: CASSPLGNYNSPLHF

D gene: NA
clone size: NA
CDR3 length: 15
V gene: TRBV12-5
J gene: TRBJ1-1
CDR3 DNA: TGTGCTAGTGGTTTACGACGGGACTCCAACACTGAAGCTTTCTTT
CDR3 protein: CASGLRRDSNTEAFF

D gene: NA
clone size: NA
CDR3 length: 12
V gene: TRBV6-6
J gene: TRBJ2-5
CDR3 DNA: TGTGCCAGCACTACAGGCCAAGAGACCCAGTACTTC
CDR3 protein: CASTTGQETQYF

D gene: TRBD1
clone size: few
CDR3 length: 16
V gene: TRBV25-1
J gene: TRBJ2-1
CDR3 DNA: TGTGCCAGCAGTGCGAACCGGGACAGAGAATACAATGAGCAGTTCTTC
CDR3 protein: CASSANRDREYNEQFF

D gene: TRBD1
clone size: NA
CDR3 length: 21
V gene: TRBV2
J gene: TRBJ1-1
CDR3 DNA: TGTGCCAGCCCCCCTCAGGCACTCCTCGGACAGGGGAAACGTATGAACACTGAAGCTTTCTTT
CDR3 protein: CASPPQALLGQGKRMNTEAFF

D gene: TRBD1
clone size: NA
CDR3 length: 15
V gene: TRBV19
J gene: TRBJ2-4
CDR3 DNA: TGTGCCAGTAGTGGGTCCGGGACAGGGGCCTCCGTTCAGTACTTC
CDR3 protein: CASSGSGTGASVQYF

D gene: NA
clone size: NA
CDR3 length: 14
V gene: TRBV19
J gene: TRBJ1-1
CDR3 DNA: TGTGCCAGTAGTATCCTAAGGGATAACACTGAAGCTTTCTTT
CDR3 protein: CASSILRDNTEAFF

D gene: TRBD1
clone size: NA
CDR3 length: 15
V gene: TRBV19
J gene: TRBJ2-3
CDR3 DNA: TGTGCCAGTACCGAGACAGGGAGCTACACAGATACGCAGTATTTT
CDR3 protein: CASTETGSYTDTQYF

D gene: TRBD1
clone size: NA
CDR3 length: 14
V gene: TRBV6-6
J gene: TRBJ2-7
CDR3 DNA: TGTGCCAGCACCATCACAGGGGACCTCTACGAGCAGTACTTC
CDR3 protein: CASTITGDLYEQYF

D gene: NA
clone size: once
CDR3 length: 14
V gene: TRBV6-1
J gene: TRBJ2-7
CDR3 DNA: TGTGGGAGTGTCCACCAGGGGCCTACCTACGAGCAGTACTTC
CDR3 protein: CGSVHQGPTYEQYF

D gene: TRBD1
clone size: NA
CDR3 length: 15
V gene: TRBV7-2
J gene: TRBJ2-2
CDR3 DNA: TGTGCCAGCAGCTTAACAGGGGGCGACACCGGGGAGCTGTTTTTT
CDR3 protein: CASSLTGGDTGELFF

D gene: NA
clone size: NA
CDR3 length: 15
V gene: TRBV19
J gene: TRBJ2-6
CDR3 DNA: TGTGCCAGTAGGGACCCCTCCTCTGGGGCCAACGTCCTGACTTTC
CDR3 protein: CASRDPSSGANVLTF

D gene: TRBD1
clone size: NA
CDR3 length: 15
V gene: TRBV6-1
J gene: TRBJ1-2
CDR3 DNA: TGTGCCAGCATACGTGTACTGGGACAGGGCTTTGGCTACACCTTC
CDR3 protein: CASIRVLGQGFGYTF

D gene: NA
clone size: NA
CDR3 length: 14
V gene: TRBV4-1
J gene: TRBJ1-5
CDR3 DNA: TGCGCCAGCAGCCGACGACAGACTGATCAGCCCCAGCATTTT
CDR3 protein: CASSRRQTDQPQHF

D gene: NA
clone size: NA
CDR3 length: 15
V gene: TRBV7-9
J gene: TRBJ2-7
CDR3 DNA: TGTGCCAGCAGCCCCGGAAGGGCAGGGAGTTACGAGCAGTACTTC
CDR3 protein: CASSPGRAGSYEQYF

D gene: TRBD1
clone size: NA
CDR3 length: 14
V gene: TRBV29-1
J gene: TRBJ2-3
CDR3 DNA: TGCAGCTCGTTAGGGACAGGGTCGGCAGATACGCAGTATTTT
CDR3 protein: CSSLGTGSADTQYF

D gene: TRBD1
clone size: NA
CDR3 length: 13
V gene: TRBV28
J gene: TRBJ1-2
CDR3 DNA: TGTGCCAGCAGCTTGACAGGGAACTATGGCTACACCTTC
CDR3 protein: CASSLTGNYGYTF

D gene: NA
clone size: few
CDR3 length: 13
V gene: TRBV2
J gene: TRBJ1-1
CDR3 DNA: TGTGCCAGCAGTGGTAATGAGGACACTGAAGCTTTCTTT
CDR3 protein: CASSGNEDTEAFF

D gene: TRBD2
clone size: NA
CDR3 length: 16
V gene: TRBV19
J gene: TRBJ2-1
CDR3 DNA: TGTGCCAGTAGTACCCTACTAGCGGCCTCCTACAATGAGCAGTTCTTC
CDR3 protein: CASSTLLAASYNEQFF

D gene: NA
clone size: NA
CDR3 length: 18
V gene: TRBV11-2
J gene: TRBJ1-6
CDR3 DNA: TGTGCCAGCAGCTCCCCTATGTCGGTACAGTACCTTAATTCACCCCTCCACTTT
CDR3 protein: CASSSPMSVQYLNSPLHF

D gene: TRBD1
clone size: once
CDR3 length: 13
V gene: TRBV2
J gene: TRBJ2-7
CDR3 DNA: TGTGCCAGCAGAGCCCCAGGGGGCTACGAGCAGTACTTC
CDR3 protein: CASRAPGGYEQYF

D gene: NA
clone size: NA
CDR3 length: 16
V gene: TRBV18
J gene: TRBJ1-5
CDR3 DNA: TGTGCCAGCTCCACCAAGAGTGTGGGCAGCGGTCAGCCCCAGCATTTT
CDR3 protein: CASSTKSVGSGQPQHF

D gene: TRBD1
clone size: NA
CDR3 length: 13
V gene: TRBV10-3
J gene: TRBJ1-3
CDR3 DNA: TGTGCCATCGGGACAGCCTCTGGAAACACCATATATTTT
CDR3 protein: CAIGTASGNTIYF

D gene: TRBD2
clone size: few
CDR3 length: 15
V gene: TRBV27
J gene: TRBJ2-1
CDR3 DNA: TGTGCCAGTAACTCACTAGCGGGAGAATACAATGAGCAGTTCTTC
CDR3 protein: CASNSLAGEYNEQFF

D gene: NA
clone size: NA
CDR3 length: 12
V gene: TRBV28
J gene: TRBJ1-5
CDR3 DNA: TGTGCCAGCAGTTTAAATGGCCAGCCCCAGCATTTT
CDR3 protein: CASSLNGQPQHF

D gene: NA
clone size: NA
CDR3 length: 13
V gene: TRBV6-6
J gene: TRBJ2-5
CDR3 DNA: TGTGCCAGCAGCTCTCACACGCAAGAGACCCAGTACTTC
CDR3 protein: CASSSHTQETQYF

D gene: NA
clone size: NA
CDR3 length: 17
V gene: TRBV4-1
J gene: TRBJ1-2
CDR3 DNA: TGCGCCAGCAGCCAAGTTGCACGCGATCGGGCTAACTATGGCTACACCTTC
CDR3 protein: CASSQVARDRANYGYTF

D gene: TRBD2
clone size: NA
CDR3 length: 14
V gene: TRBV6-5
J gene: TRBJ2-7
CDR3 DNA: TGTGCCAAGGGATCTAGCGGGAGCGCCTACGAGCAGTACTTC
CDR3 protein: CAKGSSGSAYEQYF

D gene: NA
clone size: NA
CDR3 length: 16
V gene: TRBV14
J gene: TRBJ2-7
CDR3 DNA: TGTGCCAGCAGCCGACTCCCAGGGGTCTCCGCCTACGAGCAGTACTTC
CDR3 protein: CASSRLPGVSAYEQYF

D gene: TRBD2
clone size: NA
CDR3 length: 15
V gene: TRBV28
J gene: TRBJ2-7
CDR3 DNA: TGTGCCAGCAGTTTACAAGCGGGGCTTCGTGGCGAGCAGTACTTC
CDR3 protein: CASSLQAGLRGEQYF

D gene: TRBD1
clone size: few
CDR3 length: 14
V gene: TRBV5-1
J gene: TRBJ2-7
CDR3 DNA: TGCGCCAGCAGCCTTCAGGGGGTGGGCTACGAGCAGTACTTC
CDR3 protein: CASSLQGVGYEQYF

D gene: TRBD2
clone size: NA
CDR3 length: 18
V gene: TRBV10-1
J gene: TRBJ2-1
CDR3 DNA: TGCGCCAGCGATCCACGGGGACTAGCCGGGACCTTAGAAAATGAGCAGTTCTTC
CDR3 protein: CASDPRGLAGTLENEQFF

D gene: TRBD2
clone size: NA
CDR3 length: 15
V gene: TRBV7-3
J gene: TRBJ2-3
CDR3 DNA: TGTGCCAGCAGTATGTCTAGCGGGAGTTTAGATACGCAGTATTTT
CDR3 protein: CASSMSSGSLDTQYF

D gene: NA
clone size: NA
CDR3 length: 13
V gene: TRBV7-2
J gene: TRBJ1-4
CDR3 DNA: TGTGCCAGCAGCCTTGACAACTATGAAAAACTGTTTTTT
CDR3 protein: CASSLDNYEKLFF

D gene: TRBD1
clone size: NA
CDR3 length: 16
V gene: TRBV18
J gene: TRBJ1-5
CDR3 DNA: TGTGCCAGCTCCCAGTACGCAGGGGGCTCGAATCAGCCCCAGCATTTT
CDR3 protein: CASSQYAGGSNQPQHF

D gene: TRBD1
clone size: NA
CDR3 length: 13
V gene: TRBV28
J gene: TRBJ1-1
CDR3 DNA: TGTGCCAGCAGGACGGGGATGGCAGGGGGAGCTTTCTTT
CDR3 protein: CASRTGMAGGAFF

D gene: TRBD1
clone size: NA
CDR3 length: 14
V gene: TRBV29-1
J gene: TRBJ2-1
CDR3 DNA: TGCAGCGCCCGGGACAGTTCCCGAGTGGGGGAGCAGTTCTTC
CDR3 protein: CSARDSSRVGEQFF